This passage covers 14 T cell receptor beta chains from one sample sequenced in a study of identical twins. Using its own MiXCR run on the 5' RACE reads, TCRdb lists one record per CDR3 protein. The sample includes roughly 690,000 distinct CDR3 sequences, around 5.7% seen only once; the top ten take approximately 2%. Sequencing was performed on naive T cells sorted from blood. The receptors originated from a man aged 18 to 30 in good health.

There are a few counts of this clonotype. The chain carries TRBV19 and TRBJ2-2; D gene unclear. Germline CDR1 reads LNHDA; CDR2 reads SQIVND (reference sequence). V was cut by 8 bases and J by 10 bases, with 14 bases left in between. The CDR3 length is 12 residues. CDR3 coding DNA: TGTGCCAGTTCATCCCGTCACGTGGAGCTGTTTTTT. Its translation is CASSSRHVELFF.

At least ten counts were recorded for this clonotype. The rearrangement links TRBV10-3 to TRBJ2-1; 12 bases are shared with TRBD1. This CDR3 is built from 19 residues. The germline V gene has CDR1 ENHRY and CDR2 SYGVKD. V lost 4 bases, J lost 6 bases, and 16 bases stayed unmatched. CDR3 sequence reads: CAISASPGTGGSMSNEQFF. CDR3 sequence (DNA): TGTGCCATCAGTGCAAGTCCCGGGACAGGGGGCTCAATGAGCAATGAGCAGTTCTTC.

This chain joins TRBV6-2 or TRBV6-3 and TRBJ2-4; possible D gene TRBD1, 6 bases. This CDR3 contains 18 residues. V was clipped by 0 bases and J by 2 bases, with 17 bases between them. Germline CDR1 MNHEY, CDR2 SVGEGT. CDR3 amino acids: CASSYSRQGSRSKNIQYF. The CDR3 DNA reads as TGTGCCAGCAGTTACTCGAGGCAGGGGTCTAGATCCAAAAACATTCAGTACTTC.

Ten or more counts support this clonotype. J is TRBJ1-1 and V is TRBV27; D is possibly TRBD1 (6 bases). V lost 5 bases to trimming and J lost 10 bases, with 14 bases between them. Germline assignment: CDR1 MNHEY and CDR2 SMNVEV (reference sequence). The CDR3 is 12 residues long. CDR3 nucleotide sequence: TGTGCCAGCAGTCCGAACAGGGTTGGAGCTTTCTTT. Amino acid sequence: CASSPNRVGAFF.

This CDR3 reads CASSFPGTGMNEQFF. Written as DNA, the CDR3 is TGTGCCAGCAGTTTCCCCGGGACAGGGATGAATGAGCAGTTCTTC. The chain uses TRBV28 and TRBJ2-1, with 9 bases identical to TRBD1. In germline, CDR1 is MDHEN, CDR2 SYDVKM. There are 15 residues in the CDR3. Losses at the gene ends were 3 bases for V and 7 bases for J; bases not matched to a gene: 7. Filled out from reference TRBV28 and TRBJ2-1, the complete variable domain reads DVKVTQSSRYLVKRTGEKVFLECVQDMDHENMFWYRQDPGLGLRLIYFSYDVKMKEKGDIPEGYSVSREKKERFSLILESASTNQTSMYLCASSFPGTGMNEQFFGPGTRLTVL.

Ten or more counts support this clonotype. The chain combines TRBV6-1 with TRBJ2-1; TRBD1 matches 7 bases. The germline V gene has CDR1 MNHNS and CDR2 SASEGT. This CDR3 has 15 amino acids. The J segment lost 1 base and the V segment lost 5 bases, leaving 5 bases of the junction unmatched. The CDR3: CASSPEGASYNEQFF. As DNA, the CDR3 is TGTGCCAGCAGTCCAGAGGGGGCGTCCTACAATGAGCAGTTCTTC.

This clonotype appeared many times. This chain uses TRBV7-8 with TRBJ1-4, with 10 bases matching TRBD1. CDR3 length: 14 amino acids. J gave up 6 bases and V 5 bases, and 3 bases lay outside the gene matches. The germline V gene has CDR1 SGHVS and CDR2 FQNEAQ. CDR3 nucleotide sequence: TGTGCCAGCAGCAGGACAGGGGGAGATGAAAAACTGTTTTTT. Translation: CASSRTGGDEKLFF.

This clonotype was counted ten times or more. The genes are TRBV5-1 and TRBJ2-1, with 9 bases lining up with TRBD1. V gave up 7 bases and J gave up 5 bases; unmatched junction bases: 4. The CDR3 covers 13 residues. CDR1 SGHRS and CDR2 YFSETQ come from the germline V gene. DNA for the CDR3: TGCGCCAGCGAACGGGACAGGGACAATGAGCAGTTCTTC. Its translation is CASERDRDNEQFF.

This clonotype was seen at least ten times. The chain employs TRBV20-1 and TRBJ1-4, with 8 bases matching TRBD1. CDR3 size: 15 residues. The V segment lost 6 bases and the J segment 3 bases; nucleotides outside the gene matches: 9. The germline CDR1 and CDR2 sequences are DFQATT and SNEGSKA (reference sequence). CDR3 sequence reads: CSALQGAGANEKLFF. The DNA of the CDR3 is TGCAGTGCACTTCAGGGGGCCGGGGCTAATGAAAAACTGTTTTTT.

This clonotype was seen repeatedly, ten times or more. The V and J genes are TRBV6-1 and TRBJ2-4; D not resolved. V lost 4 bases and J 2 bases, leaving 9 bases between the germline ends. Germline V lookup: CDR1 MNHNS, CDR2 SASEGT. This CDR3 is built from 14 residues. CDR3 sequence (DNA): TGTGCCAGCAGTGTGTCCGGAACCAAAAACATTCAGTACTTC. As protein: CASSVSGTKNIQYF.

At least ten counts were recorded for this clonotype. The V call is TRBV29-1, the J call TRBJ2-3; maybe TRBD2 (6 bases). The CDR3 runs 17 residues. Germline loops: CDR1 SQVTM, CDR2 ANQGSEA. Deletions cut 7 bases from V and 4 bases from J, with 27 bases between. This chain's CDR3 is CSAGYATGDIVSDTQYF. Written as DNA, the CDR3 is TGCAGCGCTGGCTACGCGACGGGGGATATTGTCTCAGATACGCAGTATTTT.

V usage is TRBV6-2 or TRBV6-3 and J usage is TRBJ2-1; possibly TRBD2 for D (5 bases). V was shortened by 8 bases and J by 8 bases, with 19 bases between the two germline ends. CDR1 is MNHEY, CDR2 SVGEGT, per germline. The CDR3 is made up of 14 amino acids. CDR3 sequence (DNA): TGTGCCAGCCAGCAGGTCCCCCGGGGTGATGAGCAGTTCTTC. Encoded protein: CASQQVPRGDEQFF.

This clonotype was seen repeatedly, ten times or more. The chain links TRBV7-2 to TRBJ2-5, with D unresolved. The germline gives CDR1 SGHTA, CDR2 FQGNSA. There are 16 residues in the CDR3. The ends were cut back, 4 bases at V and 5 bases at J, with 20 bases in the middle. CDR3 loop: CASSSPGRRLRETQYF. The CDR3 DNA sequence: TGTGCCAGCAGCTCTCCGGGCCGACGATTGCGGGAGACCCAGTACTTC.

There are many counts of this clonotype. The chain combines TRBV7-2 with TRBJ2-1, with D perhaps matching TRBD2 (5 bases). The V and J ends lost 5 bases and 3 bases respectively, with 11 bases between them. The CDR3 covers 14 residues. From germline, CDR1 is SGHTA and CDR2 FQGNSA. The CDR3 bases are TGTGCCAGCAGCCCGGACTTCAACTACAATGAGCAGTTCTTC. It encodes CASSPDFNYNEQFF.